These T cell receptor beta chains were read from a single sample in a study of blood T cell repertoires in COVID-19. The protocol was immunoSEQ multiplex PCR, while the TCRdb copy is restricted to in-frame clones and leaves out a portion. The table lists roughly 190,000 clones, 80% to 85% of them singletons. Sequencing was done on a sample of peripheral blood. The receptors here all came from a human donor with acute or convalescent COVID-19. The donor label of this sample is uncertain. Both conserved end residues are part of each CDR3. The D gene is left open where the match is weak. Rows may omit the clone size; those that give it use once, few, many or a size class.

j_call v_call clone_size d_call cdr3_nt cdr3_aa
TRBJ2-1 TRBV19 once TRBD2 TGTGCCAGTAGTCCCCCGAAGACTAGCGGCTCCTACAATGAGCAGTTCTTC CASSPPKTSGSYNEQFF
TRBJ1-1 TRBV19 NA NA TGTGCCACCCTACCCCAGGGCTTTTCTGAAGCTTTCTTT CATLPQGFSEAFF
TRBJ2-7 TRBV7-2 once NA TGTGCCAGCAGCTTAGAGGAGGATAGCTACGAGCAGTACTTC CASSLEEDSYEQYF
TRBJ1-5 TRBV5-4 once TRBD1 TGTGCCAGCAGCTCCGGGACAGGGCTCTTGCTGAGGGGTCAGCCCCAGCATTTT CASSSGTGLLLRGQPQHF
TRBJ1-5 TRBV18 NA NA TGTGCCAGCTCACCACCGCCAGAGCCCCAGCATTTT CASSPPPEPQHF
TRBJ2-1 TRBV5-1 NA TRBD2 TGCGCCAGCAGCCCCGGGACTAGCGTCTCCTACAATGAGCAGTTCTTC CASSPGTSVSYNEQFF
TRBJ1-1 TRBV19 NA NA TGTGCCAGTAGACCCAGGGGCGACACTGAAGCTTTCTTT CASRPRGDTEAFF
TRBJ1-1 TRBV6-1 NA TRBD1 TGTGCCAGCAGTGAAGCGGGGGACAGGTCGCCTGAAGCTTTCTTT CASSEAGDRSPEAFF
TRBJ2-5 TRBV6-4 NA TRBD1 TGTGCCAGCAGTCGGGACAGGGAAGAGACCCAGTACTTC CASSRDREETQYF
TRBJ1-1 TRBV2 NA NA TGTGCCAGCAGAGGGGGGGCCAGCGCGAACACTGAAGCTTTCTTT CASRGGASANTEAFF
TRBJ2-3 TRBV4-2 NA NA TGTGCCAGCAGCCAAGATCCCGTCACAGATACGCAGTATTTT CASSQDPVTDTQYF
TRBJ1-2 TRBV5-6 many NA TGTGCCAGCAGCTTGGATCCTACGTCAGGCTACACCTTC CASSLDPTSGYTF
TRBJ1-1 TRBV29-1 NA TRBD1 TGCAGCGCGGACAGGGGGAACACTGAAGCTTTCTTT CSADRGNTEAFF
TRBJ2-2 TRBV27 NA TRBD1 TGTGCCAGCAGTTTCGACAGGGTTGGCACCGGGGAGCTGTTTTTT CASSFDRVGTGELFF
TRBJ2-1 TRBV7-3 NA TRBD2 TGTGCCAGCAGCTTTCTAGCGGGGGGGTTTGTTGAGCAGTTCTTC CASSFLAGGFVEQFF
TRBJ2-7 TRBV28 NA TRBD2 TGTGCCAGCAGTTCTGGCGGGAGCCCTCGACGCGAGCAGTACTTC CASSSGGSPRREQYF
TRBJ1-5 TRBV5-1 NA NA TGCGCCAGGACCCTAACTGGAGGCAGGGAGGCGGATCAGCCCCAGCATTTT CARTLTGGREADQPQHF
TRBJ1-6 TRBV7-2 NA TRBD1 TGTGCCAGCAGCTTGACAGGGGCTAATTCACCCCTCCACTTT CASSLTGANSPLHF
TRBJ1-1 TRBV18 NA NA TGTGCCAGCTCACTACGACAAGCCACTGAAGCTTTCTTT CASSLRQATEAFF
TRBJ1-3 TRBV30 few TRBD1 TGTGCTATGACCCGACAGGGGCTCCGCTATGGAAACACCATATATTTT CAMTRQGLRYGNTIYF
TRBJ2-6 TRBV6-5 once NA TGTGCCAGCAGTTACAGGAGAAGTGGGGCCAACGTCCTGACTTTC CASSYRRSGANVLTF
TRBJ2-5 TRBV30 NA TRBD2 TGTGCCTGGAGTGTACCCGTTAGCGGGGGCCAAGAGACCCAGTACTTC CAWSVPVSGGQETQYF
TRBJ1-1 TRBV11-1 NA NA TGTGCCAGTTTGGGAGGGGGAATCGCAGCTTTCTTT CASLGGGIAAFF
TRBJ2-1 TRBV5-1 NA NA TGCGCCAGCAGCTCGAAGACTAACTCCTACAATGAGCAGTTCTTC CASSSKTNSYNEQFF
TRBJ1-4 TRBV6-5 NA NA TGTGCCAGCAGTTTTGTATCAGGAAGTTCTAATGAAAAACTGTTTTTT CASSFVSGSSNEKLFF
TRBJ1-5 TRBV21-1 NA NA TGTGCCAGCAGCAAAGCTGGGGACACTTATCAGCCCCAGCATTTT CASSKAGDTYQPQHF
TRBJ1-4 TRBV5-8 NA NA TGTGCCAGCAGCTTGGCAGGCGGGAAACTGTTTTTT CASSLAGGKLFF
TRBJ1-4 TRBV3-1/TRBV3-2 NA TRBD1 TGTGCCAGCAGCCAGACAGGGGGCATTTCTGAAAAACTGTTTTTT CASSQTGGISEKLFF
TRBJ1-3 TRBV29-1 NA NA TGCAGCGTTGAGAGAGGAGGCTCTGGAAACACCATATATTTT CSVERGGSGNTIYF